Following are 2 T cell receptor beta chains from one sample sequenced in a study of blood T cell repertoires in COVID-19 (dated by TCRdb to 2020 to 2021). Library preparation employed the immunoSEQ multiplex PCR assay. TCRdb stores this immuneACCESS table with in-frame sequences only. Part of the clones is absent; in the studies checked, under half of the shortfall reflects unresolved V genes, and no reason is known for the rest. This sample holds around 290,000 clones; less than 90% were observed only once. The top ten constitute roughly 13% of the sample. Material: peripheral blood. The receptors stem from a woman in her 70s with COVID-19, enrolled during active disease.

The chain is built from TRBV7-2 and TRBJ2-1, with 7 bases that match TRBD2. Per the germline V gene, CDR1 is SGHTA and CDR2 is FQGNSA. Trimming removed 2 bases from V and 5 bases from J; junction bases left unmatched: 9. CDR3 length equals 16 residues. The CDR3 DNA reads as TGTGCCAGCAGCTTATTCCGAGCGGGGAGCAACAATGAGCAGTTCTTC. Its translation: CASSLFRAGSNNEQFF.

The DNA of the CDR3 is TGTGCCAGCAGTCGCCAGGTTGATTCACCCCTCCACTTT. This translates into CASSRQVDSPLHF. The gene calls are TRBV12-3 or TRBV12-4 and TRBJ1-6; D is unresolved. The CDR3 runs 13 residues. The ends were cut back, 5 bases at V and 8 bases at J, with 10 bases in the middle.